These 28 T cell receptor beta chains originate from one sample sequenced in a study of regulatory T cells in long-lasting Graves disease (dated by TCRdb to about 2021). The library came from multiplex PCR. The sequencing machine was an Illumina HiSeq 4000. TCR beta libraries were built with iRepertoire HTBI primers and Arm-PCR amplification of CDR3 regions. Using fastp at Q25 and MiXCR, TCRdb reprocessed the public reads and kept productive beta chains. Each CDR3 protein gets just one entry, which takes the most common genes and DNA from the rows behind it. In this sample the table shows approximately 470,000 distinct CDR3 sequences, around 16% of which occur a single time. The top ten constitute 9% to 15% of the sample. Read against the paper, the sample's time point label means: newly diagnosed GD, antithyroid drugs for less than 3 months. For both TCR sequencing and RNA sequencing, RNA was extracted from PBMCs in TRIzol.

The same data also contributed to another study, on T cells in Graves' hyperthyroidism and ophthalmopathy.

Source: peripheral blood mononuclear cells (PBMCs), taken at new diagnosis, from a patient treated with antithyroid drugs. The receptors originated from a man aged 40-49 years with Graves disease. Donor details come from another sample of the same person, matched by shared clones.

V usage is TRBV9 and J usage is TRBJ1-6; 8 bases match TRBD1. Trimming at V came to 4 bases and at J to 7 bases, leaving 4 bases not matched to a gene. The germline V gene encodes CDR1 SGDLS and CDR2 YYNGEE. This CDR3 is built from 14 residues. The CDR3 loop is CASSRGTGNSPLHF. The CDR3 DNA sequence: TGTGCCAGCAGCCGAGGGACAGGCAATTCACCCCTCCACTTT.

Ten or more counts support this clonotype. The rearrangement links TRBV12-3 or TRBV12-4 to TRBJ2-2, with D uncertain. Trimming stripped 3 bases from V and 10 bases from J, with 12 bases between. The CDR3 runs 13 residues. CDR3 in DNA: TGTGCCAGCAGTTTGTCCCCCTCGGTGGAGCTGTTTTTT. It codes for CASSLSPSVELFF.

In this sample, this clonotype turned up many times. The rearrangement joins TRBV20-1 to TRBJ2-7, with TRBD1 matching over 7 bases. Trimming removed 0 bases from V and 7 bases from J; junction bases left unmatched: 12. This CDR3 comprises 15 residues. Germline V gene lookup returns CDR1 DFQATT and CDR2 SNEGSKA (reference sequence). CDR3 amino acids: CSARDQGQSPWEQYF. CDR3 nucleotides: TGCAGTGCTAGAGATCAGGGACAGTCCCCGTGGGAGCAGTACTTC.

This chain joins TRBV7-9 and TRBJ2-7, with 9 bases aligning to TRBD2. The V and J ends lost 3 bases and 5 bases, in that order; junction bases with no gene match: 5. The CDR3 length is 14 residues. Per germline, CDR1 SEHNR and CDR2 FQNEAQ (reference sequence). CDR3 in amino acids: CASSFSSGKDEQYF. CDR3 coding DNA: TGTGCCAGCAGCTTTTCTAGCGGGAAGGACGAGCAGTACTTC. Together with reference TRBV7-9 and TRBJ2-7, the CDR3 gives the full variable domain: DTGVSQNPRHKITKRGQNVTFRCDPISEHNRLYWYRQTLGQGPEFLTYFQNEAQLEKSRLLSDRFSAERPKGSFSTLEIQRTEQGDSAMYLCASSFSSGKDEQYFGPGTRLTVT.

This clonotype has ten or more counts. J is TRBJ2-1 and V is TRBV30; possibly TRBD1 for D (5 bases). Trimming cost V 6 bases and J 10 bases, with 22 bases left between them. CDR1 and CDR2 (germline): GTSNPN, SVGIG (reference sequence). The CDR3 consists of 14 residues. The CDR3 DNA reads TGTGCCTGCCCGACAGAAGTCTCCGAAGGCGAGCAGTTCTTC. Translating it yields CACPTEVSEGEQFF.

The chain couples TRBV19 to TRBJ2-2; the D is unclear. CDR3 length: 13 amino acids. V was cut by 3 bases and J by 5 bases, with 7 bases left in between. Germline V gene lookup returns CDR1 LNHDA and CDR2 SQIVND (reference sequence). DNA for the CDR3: TGTGCCAGTAGTATGGTCAGAACCGGGGAGCTGTTTTTT. It encodes CASSMVRTGELFF. Together with reference TRBV19 and TRBJ2-2, the CDR3 gives the full variable domain: DGGITQSPKYLFRKEGQNVTLSCEQNLNHDAMYWYRQDPGQGLRLIYYSQIVNDFQKGDIAEGYSVSREKKESFPLTVTSAQKNPTAFYLCASSMVRTGELFFGEGSRLTVL.

This clonotype was seen many times. This chain uses TRBV11-2 with TRBJ2-2; unclear D gene. Germline CDR1 reads SGHAT; CDR2 reads FQNNGV. Between the trimmed V and J ends, which lost 6 bases and 2 bases, there was a span of 13 bases. The CDR3 has 15 residues. The CDR3: CASRSGQDNTGELFF. The CDR3 DNA sequence: TGTGCCAGCAGGAGTGGGCAGGACAACACCGGGGAGCTGTTTTTT.

This clonotype has just a few counts. This chain links TRBV24-1 with TRBJ2-2; D remains ambiguous. V was trimmed by 2 bases and J by 0 bases, leaving 6 bases between them. Looked up from germline, CDR1 is KGHDR and CDR2 is SFDVKD. The CDR3 is 15 residues long. The CDR3, as DNA: TGTGCCACCAGTGATTCCACAGCGAACACCGGGGAGCTGTTTTTT. This sequence encodes CATSDSTANTGELFF.

This clonotype has a count of ten or more. V is TRBV7-2 and J is TRBJ2-1; TRBD2 matches 9 bases. Germline V gene lookup returns CDR1 SGHTA and CDR2 FQGNSA. The CDR3 loop spans 15 amino acids. The J segment lost 9 bases and the V segment lost 0 bases, leaving 6 bases of the junction unmatched. In DNA, the CDR3 is TGTGCCAGCAGCTTAGCCGCGGGGGGGGCAGGTGAGCAGTTCTTC. This codes for CASSLAAGGAGEQFF.

In its sample, this clonotype was seen many times. V usage is TRBV5-1 and J usage is TRBJ2-7, with D perhaps TRBD2 (5 bases). V was shortened by 3 bases and J by 1 base, with 14 bases between the two germline ends. The CDR3 extends over 15 amino acids. Germline lookup yields CDR1 SGHRS and CDR2 YFSETQ. The CDR3 loop is CASSSGIRPSYEQYF. The CDR3 DNA is TGCGCCAGCAGCTCCGGGATCCGACCATCCTACGAGCAGTACTTC.

In its sample, this clonotype was seen many times. V gene TRBV2 combines with J gene TRBJ2-3; D gene uncertain. This CDR3 comprises 17 residues. Trimming left V 0 bases short and J 2 bases short, with 15 bases between. In germline, CDR1 is SNHLY, CDR2 FYNNEI. DNA for the CDR3: TGTGCCAGCAGTGAAGCGCTACGACTCGTACCCACAGATACGCAGTATTTT. This sequence encodes CASSEALRLVPTDTQYF. The variable domain in full, with the rest retrieved from reference TRBV2 and TRBJ2-3, is EPEVTQTPSHQVTQMGQEVILRCVPISNHLYFYWYRQILGQKVEFLVSFYNNEISEKSEIFDDQFSVERPDGSNFTLKIRSTKLEDSAMYFCASSEALRLVPTDTQYFGPGTRLTVL.

This chain connects TRBV13 to TRBJ2-5; D is perhaps TRBD1 (6 bases). V shed 5 bases and J shed 5 bases, with 18 bases lying between them. This CDR3 region has 15 residues. Germline V gene lookup returns CDR1 PRHDT and CDR2 FYEKMQ (reference sequence). The CDR3 DNA is TGTGCCAGCAGCCACCCTCAGGGGCTGGATGAGACCCAGTACTTC. Translating it yields CASSHPQGLDETQYF.

This clonotype was found a few times. The rearrangement joins TRBV19 to TRBJ2-1; either TRBD1 or TRBD2 may fit D (5 bases each). CDR1 is LNHDA, CDR2 SQIVND, per germline (reference sequence). Trimming shortened V by 6 bases and J by 4 bases, and 19 bases separated the two germline ends. CDR3 length: 16 residues. The CDR3 DNA reads as TGTGCCAGTAGCCCCTCCACCGGGACCCTGTACAATGAGCAGTTCTTC. This sequence encodes CASSPSTGTLYNEQFF.

This clonotype was seen repeatedly, ten times or more. The gene calls are TRBV12-3 or TRBV12-4 and TRBJ2-1; 13 bases align to TRBD2. Trimming took 3 bases from V and 9 from J; bases not matched to a gene: 11. This CDR3 has 17 residues. This CDR3 is CASSFWVGLAGDLEQFF. CDR3 in DNA: TGTGCCAGCAGTTTCTGGGTTGGACTAGCGGGAGATCTTGAGCAGTTCTTC.

This clonotype appeared many times. The genes are TRBV20-1 and TRBJ2-5; 11 bases agree with TRBD1. The V segment lost 1 base and the J segment 4 bases; nucleotides outside the gene matches: 2. The CDR3 covers 14 residues. Germline values: CDR1 DFQATT, CDR2 SNEGSKA (reference sequence). The CDR3 sequence: CSARAGQGGETQYF. CDR3 nucleotides: TGCAGTGCTAGAGCGGGACAGGGGGGAGAGACCCAGTACTTC.

This clonotype has just a few counts. The chain links TRBV6-9 to TRBJ2-5; 9 positions match TRBD1. Looked up from germline, CDR1 is MNHGY and CDR2 is SVAAGI. The length of the CDR3 is 15 residues. With V trimmed by 4 bases and J by 6 bases, 9 bases remained unmatched. CDR3 in DNA: TGTGCCAGCAGTTGGTTGGACAGGGGAGCCAAGACCCAGTACTTC. It is translated as CASSWLDRGAKTQYF.

Concerning this clonotype itself: A read error is possible here, since a much larger clone lies one base away. The V and J genes are TRBV20-1 and TRBJ1-6; D gene uncertain. In germline, CDR1 is DFQATT, CDR2 SNEGSKA (reference sequence). This CDR3 has 14 amino acids. The V and J ends lost 0 bases and 13 bases respectively, with 16 bases between them. The CDR3 loop is CSARDIPRGIPLHF. The CDR3 DNA follows: TGCAGTGCTAGAGATATCCCGCGTGGGATTCCCCTCCACTTT.

This chain links TRBV7-2 with TRBJ2-1, with 10 bases lining up with TRBD2. The CDR3 spans 17 residues. The trim removed 2 bases at V and 4 bases at J, leaving 8 bases unmatched. Germline CDR1 is SGHTA and CDR2 is FQGNSA. CDR3 sequence reads: CASSLLRGLAEYNEQFF. The CDR3 DNA sequence: TGTGCCAGCAGCTTACTCCGAGGACTAGCGGAATACAATGAGCAGTTCTTC.

This clonotype has ten or more counts. The V and J genes are TRBV30 and TRBJ1-4, with a possible D match to TRBD1 (6 bases). The CDR3 has 15 amino acids. Trimming shortened V by 0 bases and J by 4 bases, and 12 bases separated the two germline ends. The germline gives CDR1 GTSNPN, CDR2 SVGIG (reference sequence). This CDR3 is CAWSVSRGSNEKLFF. Written as DNA, the CDR3 is TGTGCCTGGAGTGTAAGCAGGGGAAGTAATGAAAAACTGTTTTTT.

This clonotype occurred many times. The chain employs TRBV6-1 and TRBJ1-1, with a possible D match to TRBD1 (6 bases). Germline lookup yields CDR1 MNHNS and CDR2 SASEGT. This CDR3 region has 15 residues. V lost 6 bases and J lost 0, with 14 bases in between. The CDR3 region is CASRQGELVNTEAFF. The DNA of the CDR3 is TGTGCCAGCAGACAGGGAGAGTTGGTGAACACTGAAGCTTTCTTT.

The chain joins TRBV5-1 to TRBJ2-1; 10 bases map to TRBD2. The trim removed 2 bases at V and 4 bases at J, leaving 9 bases unmatched. The CDR3 spans 17 residues. Germline V gene data show CDR1 as SGHRS and CDR2 as YFSETQ. CDR3 residues: CASSLAGTSDRYNEQFF. The CDR3 DNA sequence: TGCGCCAGCAGCTTAGCCGGGACTAGCGACCGATACAATGAGCAGTTCTTC.

This clonotype was counted ten times or more. This sequence joins TRBV18 and TRBJ2-7, with D perhaps TRBD1 (6 bases). Germline V gene sequence: CDR1 KGHSH, CDR2 LQKENI. The CDR3 covers 15 residues. Trimming removed 2 bases at V and 4 bases at J, with 15 bases between. The CDR3: CASSPFGGGAYEQYF. The CDR3 DNA reads TGTGCCAGCTCACCATTCGGTGGGGGCGCGTACGAGCAGTACTTC.

In this sample, this clonotype turned up once. The chain recombines TRBV27 with TRBJ2-6; no reliable D call. Germline V gives CDR1 MNHEY, CDR2 SMNVEV (reference sequence). V was clipped by 4 bases and J by 0 bases, with 10 bases between them. The CDR3 extends over 16 amino acids. The CDR3 bases are TGTGCCAGCAGTTCCCCGAGAGGCTCTGGGGCCAACGTCCTGACTTTC. It specifies CASSSPRGSGANVLTF.

Worth noting for this clonotype: This could be a read error, since a much larger clone is one nucleotide away. The V call is TRBV2, the J call TRBJ1-4, with D unclear. CDR3 size: 15 residues. Trimming removed 2 bases at V and 0 bases at J, with 7 bases between. The germline V gene encodes CDR1 SNHLY and CDR2 FYNNEI. DNA of the CDR3: TGTGCCAGCAGTGAATGGGCTGCAACTAATGAAAAACTGTTTTTT. Amino acid sequence: CASSEWAATNEKLFF.

Concerning this clonotype itself: A read error may explain this, as a much larger clone is one base away. This chain connects TRBV3-1 to TRBJ2-5; maybe TRBD2 (6 bases). V dropped 6 bases and J dropped 1 base, with 6 bases sitting between them. CDR3 size: 12 residues. Germline-derived CDR1 and CDR2 are LGHDT and YNNKEL (reference sequence). In DNA form, the CDR3 reads TGTGCCAGCAGGGGGGGCCAAGAGACCCAGTACTTC. Translated: CASRGGQETQYF.

With respect to this clonotype: The junction shows a germline mismatch at one end, possibly a read error. This sequence joins TRBV7-7 and TRBJ2-2; 7 nucleotides match TRBD1. The CDR3 runs 15 residues. Per germline, CDR1 SSHAT and CDR2 FNYEAQ (reference sequence). The CDR3 spells CASSSRGQGTGELFF. The CDR3 bases are TGTGCTAGCAGCTCGAGGGGGCAGGGGACCGGGGAGCTGTTTTTT.

At least ten counts were recorded for this clonotype. This chain links TRBV11-2 with TRBJ2-1, with D perhaps TRBD1 or TRBD2 (6 bases each). There are 15 residues in the CDR3. Germline CDR1 SGHAT, CDR2 FQNNGV. V was clipped by 0 bases and J by 12 bases, with 18 bases between them. The CDR3 sequence: CASSLDGSWGASQFF. CDR3 in DNA: TGTGCCAGCAGCTTAGATGGCAGTTGGGGGGCCTCGCAGTTCTTC.

This clonotype was seen many times. The chain joins TRBV10-3 to TRBJ2-1; 10 bases line up with TRBD2. Trimming took 3 bases from V and 7 from J; bases not matched to a gene: 3. Germline CDR1 is ENHRY and CDR2 is SYGVKD. The CDR3 is 14 amino acids. CDR3 loop: CAISDLAGANEQFF. The DNA of the CDR3 is TGTGCCATCAGTGACCTAGCGGGAGCAAATGAGCAGTTCTTC.